A single sample is the source of the 32 T cell receptor beta chains below, sequenced in a study of T-cell reconstitution after alpha-beta-depleted transplantation in children. Library preparation (for TCRbeta) was performed with unique molecular identifiers. One entry per CDR3 protein results from TCRdb running MiXCR on the PCR reads. Among about 980,000 distinct CDR3 sequences, about 29% were seen once, and the ten largest hold more than 25%. The source was PBMCs, mostly from graft donor cells, collected 360 days after TCRalphabeta/CD19-depleted stem cell transplant. Receptors were obtained from a boy under three years old who had a stem cell transplant for SCID, so the T cells may come from the graft donor.

The gene calls are TRBV2 and TRBJ2-1; D unclear. The germline V gene encodes CDR1 SNHLY and CDR2 FYNNEI. Trimming removed 6 bases from V and 0 bases from J, with 12 bases in between. The CDR3 length is 15 residues. The CDR3 spells CASRDDTSSYNEQFF. CDR3 nucleotide sequence: TGTGCCAGCAGGGACGACACGAGCTCCTACAATGAGCAGTTCTTC. Full variable domain (missing parts from reference TRBV2 and TRBJ2-1): EPEVTQTPSHQVTQMGQEVILRCVPISNHLYFYWYRQILGQKVEFLVSFYNNEISEKSEIFDDQFSVERPDGSNFTLKIRSTKLEDSAMYFCASRDDTSSYNEQFFGPGTRLTVL.

This rearrangement joins TRBV29-1 to TRBJ1-1; D gene unclear. Per germline, CDR1 SQVTM and CDR2 ANQGSEA. V was cut by 0 bases and J by 0 bases, with 5 bases left in between. The CDR3 contains 13 residues. The chain's CDR3 is CSVEEEVNTEAFF. The CDR3 nucleotides read TGCAGCGTTGAAGAGGAGGTGAACACTGAAGCTTTCTTT.

The chain couples TRBV20-1 to TRBJ2-7, with D hard to call. Germline V lookup: CDR1 DFQATT, CDR2 SNEGSKA (reference sequence). This CDR3 has 15 amino acids. V was shortened by 5 bases and J by 2 bases, with 19 bases between the two germline ends. CDR3 loop: CSARPLNGDTYEQYF. CDR3 nucleotide sequence: TGCAGTGCTCGACCCCTAAATGGGGATACCTACGAGCAGTACTTC.

The genes are TRBV30 and TRBJ1-5; tentatively, D is TRBD1 (5 bases). In germline, CDR1 is GTSNPN, CDR2 SVGIG (reference sequence). The germline V and J ends were trimmed by 2 bases and 6 bases, with 11 bases remaining between them. This CDR3 spans 13 amino acids. The CDR3 DNA sequence: TGTGCCTGGAGTCCAAGGGGTACTCAGCCCCAGCATTTT. It specifies CAWSPRGTQPQHF.

On this clonotype: At one boundary the junction diverges from the germline segment, which might be a read error. The chain combines TRBV5-1 with TRBJ2-1, with 13 bases matching TRBD2. This CDR3 contains 15 residues. Germline V gene sequence: CDR1 SGHRS, CDR2 YFSETQ. Written as DNA, the CDR3 is TGCGCCGGCAGCCTACTAGCGGGGGGGCCAAATGAGCAGTTCTTC. Its translation is CAGSLLAGGPNEQFF.

The chain is built from TRBV29-1 and TRBJ2-5; no definite D call. V lost 6 bases to trimming and J lost 5 bases, with 16 bases between them. This CDR3 spans 13 amino acids. The germline gives CDR1 SQVTM, CDR2 ANQGSEA. The CDR3 DNA follows: TGCAGCGTCACGGGCAGCCCGAGGGAGACCCAGTACTTC. Its protein is CSVTGSPRETQYF.

The CDR3 here is CSARRGDPRETQYF. The CDR3 nucleotides read TGCAGTGCCCGGCGGGGGGATCCTCGGGAGACCCAGTACTTC. V gene TRBV20-1 combines with J gene TRBJ2-5, with 8 bases lining up with TRBD2. Germline V gene data show CDR1 as DFQATT and CDR2 as SNEGSKA (reference sequence). The CDR3 runs to 14 residues. V trimming: 6 bases; J trimming: 5 bases; junction bases outside the gene matches: 11.

In this sample, this clonotype turned up many times. Sequence at one end of the junction differs from germline and may be a read error. This rearrangement joins TRBV12-3 or TRBV12-4 to TRBJ2-7; 7 nucleotides agree with TRBD2. The CDR3 spans 14 residues. CDR3 sequence: CASSLGGDSYEQYF. CDR3 coding DNA: TGCGCCAGCAGCTTGGGGGGGGACTCCTACGAGCAGTACTTC.

The chain employs TRBV28 and TRBJ2-1; maybe TRBD2 (6 bases). CDR3 size: 13 residues. Looked up from germline, CDR1 is MDHEN and CDR2 is SYDVKM. V lost 4 bases and J 8 bases, leaving 12 bases between the germline ends. The CDR3 reads CASSSGGYDEQFF. CDR3 nucleotides: TGTGCCAGCAGTTCTGGGGGGTACGATGAGCAGTTCTTC.

The chain employs TRBV5-5 and TRBJ1-5; a weak D match, TRBD1 (5 bases). The germline gives CDR1 SGHKS, CDR2 YYEKEE (reference sequence). The CDR3 contains 16 residues. Deletions cut 0 bases from V and 2 bases from J, with 12 bases between. The CDR3 protein is CASSLGWGEGNQPQHF. DNA of the CDR3: TGTGCCAGCAGCTTGGGATGGGGGGAAGGCAATCAGCCCCAGCATTTT.

The chain carries TRBV6-7 and TRBJ2-3; TRBD2 aligns across 16 bases. TRBV6-7 is known as an ORF, though its function is uncertain. This CDR3 comprises 18 residues. Trimming cost V 5 bases and J 8 bases; bases outside gene matches: 13. CDR3 DNA: TGTGCCAGCAGTCGCGAACGCGGGACTAGCGGGGGGGCCCCTACGCAGTATTTT. This gives the protein CASSRERGTSGGAPTQYF.

On this clonotype: Germline and junction disagree at one end, which may indicate a read error. The chain recombines TRBV10-3 with TRBJ1-5; D gene uncertain. This CDR3 comprises 14 residues. Germline CDR1 reads ENHRY; CDR2 reads SYGVKD. CDR3: CPISERGVLQPQHF. The CDR3 coding sequence is TGTCCCATCAGTGAAAGAGGAGTCCTACAGCCCCAGCATTTT.

This clonotype was counted a few times. The rearrangement links TRBV12-3 or TRBV12-4 to TRBJ2-3; 7 nucleotides line up with TRBD1. Germline trimming cut 5 bases from V and 2 bases from J; bases unmatched to any gene: 4. The CDR3 runs 14 residues. The CDR3 coding sequence is TGTGCCAGCAGTCAGGACAGGACCACAGATACGCAGTATTTT. It is translated as CASSQDRTTDTQYF.

The rearrangement uses TRBV7-2 and TRBJ2-3; tentatively, D is TRBD2 (6 bases). The CDR3 loop spans 15 amino acids. Germline V gene sequence: CDR1 SGHTA, CDR2 FQGNSA. V lost 3 bases, J lost 3 bases, and 13 bases lay in between. In nucleotides, the CDR3 is TGTGCCAGCAGCTTTTCGGGACTCCAGACAGATACGCAGTATTTT. It is translated as CASSFSGLQTDTQYF.

This clonotype was found a few times. The rearrangement joins TRBV11-2 to TRBJ2-3; 9 bases line up with TRBD1. This CDR3 has 16 amino acids. Per germline, CDR1 SGHAT and CDR2 FQNNGV. V trimming: 1 base; J trimming: 4 bases; junction bases outside the gene matches: 6. The CDR3, as DNA: TGTGCCAGCAGCTTAGTGGCGGGACAGGGCCCAGATACGCAGTATTTT. This codes for CASSLVAGQGPDTQYF.

The sample holds one count of this clonotype. The V and J genes are TRBV24-1 and TRBJ2-4, with D possibly matching TRBD1 (6 bases). Deletions cut 4 bases from V and 1 base from J, with 16 bases between. From germline, CDR1 is KGHDR and CDR2 SFDVKD. The CDR3 extends over 17 amino acids. This CDR3 is CATSDSQGNRAKNIQYF. CDR3 nucleotide sequence: TGTGCCACCAGTGACTCTCAGGGGAATCGGGCCAAAAACATTCAGTACTTC.

The table lists this clonotype with a few counts. This chain connects TRBV28 to TRBJ1-1, with TRBD1 as a possible D gene (5 bases). The V and J ends lost 5 bases and 6 bases respectively, with 16 bases between them. CDR1 is MDHEN, CDR2 SYDVKM, per germline. The CDR3 has 14 amino acids. The CDR3 DNA follows: TGTGCCAGCAGTGCCCAGGGCAGGCTGCCTGAAGCTTTCTTT. Amino acid sequence: CASSAQGRLPEAFF.

J is TRBJ1-1 and V is TRBV12-5; tentative D call: TRBD1 (5 bases). Germline CDR1 LGHNT, CDR2 FRNRAP. V shed 6 bases and J shed 11 bases, with 25 bases lying between them. The CDR3 spans 15 residues. The CDR3 reads CASGNVEGPYWMAFF. DNA for the CDR3: TGTGCTAGTGGCAATGTGGAGGGGCCCTACTGGATGGCTTTCTTT.

The chain joins TRBV7-8 to TRBJ1-3; D is unresolved. V gave up 7 bases and J gave up 2 bases, with 9 bases separating them. Germline assignment: CDR1 SGHVS and CDR2 FQNEAQ. The CDR3 is 13 amino acids. The CDR3 here is CASKIAAGNTIYF. CDR3 DNA sequence: TGTGCCAGCAAGATTGCAGCTGGAAACACCATATATTTT.

This clonotype was seen a handful of times. This sequence joins TRBV10-3 and TRBJ1-5; TRBD1 aligns across 7 bases. The V and J ends lost 4 bases and 6 bases, in that order; junction bases with no gene match: 9. Germline lookup yields CDR1 ENHRY and CDR2 SYGVKD. The CDR3 length is 15 residues. The CDR3 sequence: CAISGSGGTGQPQHF. CDR3 coding DNA: TGTGCCATCAGTGGGTCAGGGGGGACCGGTCAGCCCCAGCATTTT.

This clonotype was seen a few times. This chain uses TRBV15 with TRBJ2-2, with 12 bases identical to TRBD1. V lost 0 bases to trimming and J lost 6 bases; unmatched junction nucleotides: 5. Per the germline V gene, CDR1 is LNHNV and CDR2 is YYDKDF (reference sequence). The CDR3 contains 17 residues. CDR3 sequence reads: CATSRDSGTGGSGELFF. Here the CDR3 DNA reads TGTGCCACCAGCAGAGATAGCGGGACAGGGGGCTCCGGGGAGCTGTTTTTT.

The rearrangement links TRBV18 to TRBJ1-6; D is ambiguous. The ends were cut back, 1 base at V and 10 bases at J, with 14 bases in the middle. The CDR3 extends over 15 amino acids. Germline CDR1 and CDR2: KGHSH and LQKENI. Written as DNA, the CDR3 is TGTGCCAGCTCACCACTGGGTGCCGGAGGGTCACCCCTCCACTTT. It translates to CASSPLGAGGSPLHF.

The chain carries TRBV9 and TRBJ2-3, with 11 bases that match TRBD2. V was pared by 1 base and J by 0 bases, with 1 base of the junction left unmatched. Germline assignment: CDR1 SGDLS and CDR2 YYNGEE. The CDR3 loop spans 16 amino acids. The CDR3 loop is CASSVRLAGSTDTQYF. CDR3 sequence (DNA): TGTGCCAGCAGCGTAAGACTAGCGGGGAGCACAGATACGCAGTATTTT.

This clonotype occurred a few times. The V call is TRBV10-3, the J call TRBJ2-3; D tentatively reads TRBD1 or TRBD2 (5 bases each). CDR3 length: 13 amino acids. Germline V gene lookup returns CDR1 ENHRY and CDR2 SYGVKD. V lost 10 bases and J 0 bases, leaving 11 bases between the germline ends. The CDR3 DNA reads as TGTGCCAGCCTCCGGGACAGCACAGATACGCAGTATTTT. It specifies CASLRDSTDTQYF.

The chain couples TRBV28 to TRBJ2-2, with 8 bases aligning to TRBD1. Germline CDR1 and CDR2: MDHEN and SYDVKM. The CDR3 totals 19 residues. Unmatched junction bases numbered 15, after V lost 0 bases and J lost 6 bases. The CDR3 is CASSLWGRRTGSIAGELFF. The CDR3 DNA is TGTGCCAGCAGTTTATGGGGCCGGAGGACAGGGAGTATCGCCGGGGAGCTGTTTTTT.

The rearrangement links TRBV5-6 to TRBJ2-2; D remains unclear. This CDR3 contains 17 residues. Germline V gene lookup returns CDR1 SGHDT and CDR2 YYEEEE. V dropped 2 bases and J dropped 5 bases, with 19 bases sitting between them. The CDR3 DNA sequence: TGTGCCAGCAGCTTTTTGCCCAGTTGGGAAGGGACCGGGGAGCTGTTTTTT. This gives the protein CASSFLPSWEGTGELFF. The variable domain in full, completed from reference TRBV5-6 and TRBJ2-2, reads DAGVTQSPTHLIKTRGQQVTLRCSPKSGHDTVSWYQQALGQGPQFIFQYYEEEERQRGNFPDRFSGHQFPNYSSELNVNALLLGDSALYLCASSFLPSWEGTGELFFGEGSRLTVL.

This clonotype has a handful of counts. J is TRBJ2-1 and V is TRBV11-1; 11 bases line up with TRBD2. The V gene's germline CDR1 is SGHAT and CDR2 FQDESV (reference sequence). CDR3 length equals 18 residues. After removal of 0 bases from V and 4 bases from J, the junction contained 8 bases not matched to a gene. CDR3 protein: CASSLAPGLAEGYNEQFF. In DNA, the CDR3 is TGTGCCAGCAGCTTAGCGCCGGGACTAGCGGAGGGGTACAATGAGCAGTTCTTC.

The chain is built from TRBV5-6 and TRBJ1-2; 7 nucleotides line up with TRBD1. The CDR3 length is 15 residues. Trimming cost V 0 bases and J 7 bases; bases outside gene matches: 9. The germline gives CDR1 SGHDT, CDR2 YYEEEE. The CDR3 here is CASSLGQGGRSGYTF. The CDR3, as DNA: TGTGCCAGCAGCTTGGGACAGGGAGGTAGAAGTGGCTACACCTTC.

This clonotype was detected a few times. The chain uses TRBV5-4 and TRBJ2-2, with a weak D call TRBD2 (7 bases). V lost 1 base to trimming and J lost 4 bases, with 14 bases between them. Germline V gene data show CDR1 as SGHNT and CDR2 as YYREEE (reference sequence). The CDR3 consists of 16 residues. The CDR3 sequence: CASSLSGEGGTGELFF. The CDR3 DNA reads as TGTGCCAGCAGCTTGTCAGGGGAGGGGGGCACCGGGGAGCTGTTTTTT. The variable domain in full, completed from reference TRBV5-4 and TRBJ2-2, reads ETGVTQSPTHLIKTRGQQVTLRCSSQSGHNTVSWYQQALGQGPQFIFQYYREEENGRGNFPPRFSGLQFPNYSSELNVNALELDDSALYLCASSLSGEGGTGELFFGEGSRLTVL.

The chain joins TRBV4-1 to TRBJ2-1, with D tentatively TRBD1 (6 bases). CDR3 length: 18 residues. Per the germline V gene, CDR1 is MGHRA and CDR2 is YSYEKL. The V end lost 0 bases, the J end lost 0 bases, and 15 bases lay between the germline ends. CDR3 sequence (DNA): TGCGCCAGCAGCCAAGATACGGGACATTCCCGCTCCTACAATGAGCAGTTCTTC. Protein product: CASSQDTGHSRSYNEQFF.

The CDR3, as DNA: TGTGCCAGCAGTTACTCACTGGGTGGGGTGGAGCTGTTTTTT. Translating it yields CASSYSLGGVELFF. The V call is TRBV6-5, the J call TRBJ2-2; unclear D gene. The CDR3 runs 14 residues. In germline, CDR1 is MNHEY, CDR2 SVGAGI. V gave up 0 bases and J gave up 10 bases, with 12 bases separating them.

The sample holds a few counts of this clonotype. This chain joins TRBV5-5 and TRBJ2-5; D is possibly TRBD1 (6 bases). Trimming stripped 0 bases from V and 0 bases from J, with 9 bases between. There are 15 residues in the CDR3. The germline gives CDR1 SGHKS, CDR2 YYEKEE (reference sequence). The CDR3 DNA reads TGTGCCAGCAGCTTGGTGGGGGCACACCAAGAGACCCAGTACTTC. It is translated as CASSLVGAHQETQYF.